This passage covers 9 T cell receptor beta chains from one sample sequenced in a study of blood T cell repertoires in COVID-19. Assay used: immunoSEQ multiplex PCR; TCRdb lists only in-frame clones, some missing. Found here are just under 150,000 clones, approximately 84% of them singletons; the top ten hold 4.5% to 6%. Sequencing input: peripheral blood. The receptors shown here come from a human donor in a cohort sampled during active COVID-19.

The chain has TRBV12-3 or TRBV12-4 and TRBJ1-2; D is possibly TRBD1 (6 bases). The CDR3 runs 13 residues. V was cut by 3 bases and J by 4 bases, with 9 bases left in between. CDR3 nucleotide sequence: TGTGCCAGCAGTTTTCGGGACACCTATGGCTACACCTTC. Encoded protein: CASSFRDTYGYTF.

This rearrangement joins TRBV5-1 to TRBJ2-2; possible D gene TRBD2, 5 bases. V was pared by 0 bases and J by 0 bases, with 9 bases between. CDR3 length: 16 residues. Germline V gene sequence: CDR1 SGHRS, CDR2 YFSETQ. DNA for the CDR3: TGCGCCAGCAGCTTGGATCCGGGGTCGAACACCGGGGAGCTGTTTTTT. It is translated as CASSLDPGSNTGELFF.

V usage is TRBV6-5 and J usage is TRBJ2-1, with 9 bases lining up with TRBD1. The CDR3 has 15 residues. V shed 5 bases and J 3 bases; nucleotides not matched to a gene: 5. Per germline, CDR1 MNHEY and CDR2 SVGAGI. As DNA, the CDR3 is TGTGCCAGCAGTAGTGGGGGACAGGGCTACAATGAGCAGTTCTTC. It is translated as CASSSGGQGYNEQFF.

The chain couples TRBV12-3 or TRBV12-4 to TRBJ2-4; D is unresolved. This CDR3 is 12 amino acids long. V dropped 6 bases and J dropped 8 bases, with 11 bases sitting between them. The CDR3 nucleotides read TGTGCCAGCAGCCTCCCAAGAGACATTCAGTACTTC. Amino acids: CASSLPRDIQYF.

The J gene is TRBJ1-2, the V gene TRBV18; D gene unclear. Germline loops: CDR1 KGHSH, CDR2 LQKENI. V was pared by 6 bases and J by 8 bases, with 10 bases between. This CDR3 is 11 amino acids long. The DNA for the CDR3 is TGTGCCAGCTCCCCCGGAGGGGGCTACACCTTC. This translates into CASSPGGGYTF.

The V gene is TRBV5-1, the J gene TRBJ1-5, with D possibly being TRBD1 (5 bases). Germline V gene lookup returns CDR1 SGHRS and CDR2 YFSETQ. This CDR3 spans 14 amino acids. V shed 0 bases and J shed 7 bases, with 11 bases lying between them. The CDR3 sequence is CASSLERGGQPQHF. CDR3 DNA sequence: TGCGCCAGCAGCTTGGAAAGGGGAGGGCAGCCCCAGCATTTT.

This clone appeared a single time. The genes are TRBV4-2 and TRBJ2-2; 8 bases line up with TRBD2. Per the germline V gene, CDR1 is LGHNA and CDR2 is YNFKEQ. CDR3 length equals 18 residues. Trimming at V came to 4 bases and at J to 1 base, leaving 11 bases not matched to a gene. The CDR3 coding sequence is TGTGCCAGCAGCCCCCGGGAGGGGGGGGGCGTGAACACCGGGGAGCTGTTTTTT. Translated, it gives CASSPREGGGVNTGELFF.

The chain has TRBV7-6 and TRBJ2-1; 7 nucleotides agree with TRBD2. Germline V gene sequence: CDR1 SGHVS, CDR2 FNYEAQ. Trimming took 5 bases from V and 5 from J; bases not matched to a gene: 6. The CDR3 length is 14 residues. For the CDR3, the DNA is TGTGCCAGCAGCCCCTGGACTAGAGACAATGAGCAGTTCTTC. It specifies CASSPWTRDNEQFF.

A remark on this clone: The junction shows a germline mismatch at one end, possibly a read error. The chain employs TRBV19 and TRBJ1-1; TRBD1 agrees at 7 bases. This CDR3 has 14 amino acids. Germline loops: CDR1 LNHDA, CDR2 SQIVND (reference sequence). CDR3 region: CASSVDRENTEAFF. In DNA form, the CDR3 reads TGTGCCAGTAGTGTAGACAGGGAAAACACTGAAGCTTTCTTT.